This entry describes one T cell receptor beta chain. The PCR had 60 Vbeta and 13 Jbeta primers. The assay was immunoSEQ multiplex PCR, and TCRdb's table has in-frame clones only and misses some. The table records approximately 110,000 clones, under 85% of them present only once. The sample is drawn from a study of cytomegalovirus exposure and HLA in healthy donors. CDR1 and CDR2 from the germline V gene are SEHNR and FQNEAQ (reference sequence). V dropped 5 bases and J dropped 4; count of bases not matched to a gene: 11. The CDR3 covers 16 residues. The receptor's source is a man aged 25-45 years in good health and CMV-seronegative. The specimen sequenced was PBMCs. This chain joins TRBV7-9 and TRBJ1-5; TRBD1 matches at 7 bases. The CDR3 reads CASSLKRDSRNQPQHF. For the CDR3, the DNA is TGTGCCAGCAGCCTCAAACGGGACAGTAGAAATCAGCCCCAGCATTTT.